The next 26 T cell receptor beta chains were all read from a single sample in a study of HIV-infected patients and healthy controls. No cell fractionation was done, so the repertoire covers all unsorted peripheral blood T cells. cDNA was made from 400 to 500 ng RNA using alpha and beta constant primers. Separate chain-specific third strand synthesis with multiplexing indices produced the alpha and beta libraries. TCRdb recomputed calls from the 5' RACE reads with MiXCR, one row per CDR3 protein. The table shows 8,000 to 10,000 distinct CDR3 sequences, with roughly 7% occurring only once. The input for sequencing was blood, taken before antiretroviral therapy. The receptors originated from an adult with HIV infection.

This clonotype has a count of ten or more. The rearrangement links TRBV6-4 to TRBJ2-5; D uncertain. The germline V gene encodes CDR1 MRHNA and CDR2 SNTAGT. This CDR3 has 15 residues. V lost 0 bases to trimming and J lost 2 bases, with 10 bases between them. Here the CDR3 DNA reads TGTGCCAGCAGTGACTCGGGTATGGGGCAAGAGACCCAGTACTTC. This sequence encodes CASSDSGMGQETQYF.

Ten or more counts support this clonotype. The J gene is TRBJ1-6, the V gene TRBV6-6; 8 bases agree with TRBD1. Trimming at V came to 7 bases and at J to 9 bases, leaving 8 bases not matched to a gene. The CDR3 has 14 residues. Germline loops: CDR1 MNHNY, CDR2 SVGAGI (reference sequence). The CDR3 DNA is TGTGCCAGCACTCCCACAGGGGGAAGTTCACCCCTCCACTTT. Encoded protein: CASTPTGGSSPLHF.

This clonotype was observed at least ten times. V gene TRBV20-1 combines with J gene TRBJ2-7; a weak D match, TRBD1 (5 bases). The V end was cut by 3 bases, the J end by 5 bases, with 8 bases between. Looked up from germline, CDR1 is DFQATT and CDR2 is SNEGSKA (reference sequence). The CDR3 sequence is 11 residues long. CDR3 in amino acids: CSASRGNEQYF. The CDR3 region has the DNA TGCAGTGCTAGTAGGGGAAACGAGCAGTACTTC.

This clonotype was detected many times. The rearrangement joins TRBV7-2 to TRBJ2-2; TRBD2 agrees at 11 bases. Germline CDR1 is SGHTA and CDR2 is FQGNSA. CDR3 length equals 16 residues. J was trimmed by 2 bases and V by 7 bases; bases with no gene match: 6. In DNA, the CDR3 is TGTGCCAGCACCGGGGGACTAGCGGAAAACACCGGGGAGCTGTTTTTT. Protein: CASTGGLAENTGELFF. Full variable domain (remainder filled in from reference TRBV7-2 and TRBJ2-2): GAGVSQSPSNKVTEKGKDVELRCDPISGHTALYWYRQSLGQGLEFLIYFQGNSAPDKSGLPSDRFSAERTGGSVSTLTIQRTQQEDSAVYLCASTGGLAENTGELFFGEGSRLTVL.

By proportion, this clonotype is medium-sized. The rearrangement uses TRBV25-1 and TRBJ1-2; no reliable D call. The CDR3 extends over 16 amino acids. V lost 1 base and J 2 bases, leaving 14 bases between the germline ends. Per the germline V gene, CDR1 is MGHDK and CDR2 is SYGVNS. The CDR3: CASSELGNGGNYGYTF. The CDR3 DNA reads TGTGCCAGCAGTGAATTGGGAAACGGTGGAAACTATGGCTACACCTTC.

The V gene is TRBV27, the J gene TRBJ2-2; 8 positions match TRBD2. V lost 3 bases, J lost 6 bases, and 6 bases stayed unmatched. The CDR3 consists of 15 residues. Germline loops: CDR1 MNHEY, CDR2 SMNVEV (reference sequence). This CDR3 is CASSLDGGAAGELFF. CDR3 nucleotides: TGTGCCAGCAGTTTGGACGGGGGGGCAGCCGGGGAGCTGTTTTTT.

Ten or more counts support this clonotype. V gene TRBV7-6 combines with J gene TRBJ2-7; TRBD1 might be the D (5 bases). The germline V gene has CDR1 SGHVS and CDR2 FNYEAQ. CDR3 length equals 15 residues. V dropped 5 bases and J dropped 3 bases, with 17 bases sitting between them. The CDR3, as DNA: TGTGCCAGCAGCCCATCGACAGAACCATTCTACGAGCAGTACTTC. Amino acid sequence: CASSPSTEPFYEQYF. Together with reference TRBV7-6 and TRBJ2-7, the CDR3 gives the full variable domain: GAGVSQSPRYKVTKRGQDVALRCDPISGHVSLYWYRQALGQGPEFLTYFNYEAQQDKSGLPNDRFSAERPEGSISTLTIQRTEQRDSAMYRCASSPSTEPFYEQYFGPGTRLTVT.

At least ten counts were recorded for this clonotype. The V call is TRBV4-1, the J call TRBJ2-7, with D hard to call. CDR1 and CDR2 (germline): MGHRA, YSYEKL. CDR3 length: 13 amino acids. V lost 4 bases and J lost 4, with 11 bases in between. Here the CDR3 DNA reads TGCGCCAGCAGCCCCTTTTCGGGTTACGAGCAGTACTTC. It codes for CASSPFSGYEQYF.

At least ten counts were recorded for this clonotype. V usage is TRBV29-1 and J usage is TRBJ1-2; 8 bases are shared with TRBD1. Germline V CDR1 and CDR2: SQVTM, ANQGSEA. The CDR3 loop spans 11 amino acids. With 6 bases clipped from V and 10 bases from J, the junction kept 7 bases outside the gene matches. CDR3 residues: CSVGQGADYTF. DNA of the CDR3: TGCAGCGTCGGACAGGGAGCAGACTACACCTTC.

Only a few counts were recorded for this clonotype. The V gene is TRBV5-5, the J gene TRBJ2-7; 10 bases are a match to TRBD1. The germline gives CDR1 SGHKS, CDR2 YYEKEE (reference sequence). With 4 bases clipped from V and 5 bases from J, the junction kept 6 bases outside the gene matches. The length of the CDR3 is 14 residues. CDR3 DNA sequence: TGTGCCAGCAGCCTCGGGACAGGGGAAGACGAGCAGTACTTC. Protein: CASSLGTGEDEQYF.

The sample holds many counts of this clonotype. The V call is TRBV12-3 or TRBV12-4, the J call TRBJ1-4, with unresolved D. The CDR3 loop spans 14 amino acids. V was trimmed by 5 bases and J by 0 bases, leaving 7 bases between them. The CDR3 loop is CASSPQATNEKLFF. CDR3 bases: TGTGCCAGCAGTCCACAAGCAACTAATGAAAAACTGTTTTTT.

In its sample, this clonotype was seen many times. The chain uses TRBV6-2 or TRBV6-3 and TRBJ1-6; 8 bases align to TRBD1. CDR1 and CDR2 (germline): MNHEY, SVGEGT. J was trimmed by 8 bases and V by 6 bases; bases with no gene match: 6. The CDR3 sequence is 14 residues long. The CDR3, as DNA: TGTGCCAGCAGATGGGACAGGAGGCATTCACCCCTCCACTTT. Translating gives CASRWDRRHSPLHF.

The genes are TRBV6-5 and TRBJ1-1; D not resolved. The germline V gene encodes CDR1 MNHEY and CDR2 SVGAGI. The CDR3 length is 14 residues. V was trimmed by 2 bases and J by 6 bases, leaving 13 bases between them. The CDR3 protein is CASSYHGRISEAFF. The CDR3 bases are TGTGCCAGCAGTTACCATGGACGGATTTCTGAAGCTTTCTTT.

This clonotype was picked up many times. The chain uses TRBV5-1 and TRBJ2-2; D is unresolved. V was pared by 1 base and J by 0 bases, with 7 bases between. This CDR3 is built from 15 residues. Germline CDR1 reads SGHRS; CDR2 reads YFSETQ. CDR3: CASSLPRANTGELFF. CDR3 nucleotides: TGCGCCAGCAGCTTGCCACGAGCGAACACCGGGGAGCTGTTTTTT.

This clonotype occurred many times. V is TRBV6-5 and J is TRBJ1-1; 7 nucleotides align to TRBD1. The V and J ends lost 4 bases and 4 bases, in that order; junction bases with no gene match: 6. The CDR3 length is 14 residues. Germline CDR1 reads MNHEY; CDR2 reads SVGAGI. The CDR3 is CASSFNRGGTEAFF. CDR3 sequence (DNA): TGTGCCAGCAGTTTCAACAGGGGTGGCACTGAAGCTTTCTTT.

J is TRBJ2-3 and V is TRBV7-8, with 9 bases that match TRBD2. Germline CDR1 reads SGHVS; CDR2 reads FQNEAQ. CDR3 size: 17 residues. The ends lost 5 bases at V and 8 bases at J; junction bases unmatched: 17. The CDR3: CASSPPLWRGGRATQYF. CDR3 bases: TGTGCCAGCAGCCCGCCCCTCTGGCGGGGGGGCCGAGCTACGCAGTATTTT.

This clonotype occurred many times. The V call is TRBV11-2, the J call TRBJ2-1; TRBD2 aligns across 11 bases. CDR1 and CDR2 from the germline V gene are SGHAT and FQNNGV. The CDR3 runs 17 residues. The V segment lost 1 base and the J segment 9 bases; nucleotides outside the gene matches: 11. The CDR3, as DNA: TGTGCCAGCAGCTTAGCACTAGCGGGGGCCCGTAAGGGTGAGCAGTTCTTC. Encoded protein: CASSLALAGARKGEQFF.

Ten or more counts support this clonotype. The DNA for the CDR3 is TGTGCCAGCAGCTTACATGTTCTAGAGACCCAGTACTTC. Its protein is CASSLHVLETQYF. This chain links TRBV7-2 with TRBJ2-5; D unclear. Trimming pared 2 bases from V and 4 bases from J, leaving 8 bases between. Germline V gene lookup returns CDR1 SGHTA and CDR2 FQGNSA. This CDR3 has 13 amino acids. Full variable domain (outside the CDR3, taken from reference TRBV7-2 and TRBJ2-5): GAGVSQSPSNKVTEKGKDVELRCDPISGHTALYWYRQSLGQGLEFLIYFQGNSAPDKSGLPSDRFSAERTGGSVSTLTIQRTQQEDSAVYLCASSLHVLETQYFGPGTRLLVL.

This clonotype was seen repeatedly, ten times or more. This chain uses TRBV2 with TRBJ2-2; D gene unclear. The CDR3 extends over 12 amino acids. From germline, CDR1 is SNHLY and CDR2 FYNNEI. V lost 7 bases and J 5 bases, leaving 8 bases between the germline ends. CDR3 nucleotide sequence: TGTGCCAGCACGGAATGGACCGGGGAGCTGTTTTTT. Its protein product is CASTEWTGELFF.

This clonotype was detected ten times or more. The CDR3 DNA reads TGCAGTGCTAGACAGGGCGACACTGAAGCTTTCTTT. This codes for CSARQGDTEAFF. V gene TRBV20-1 combines with J gene TRBJ1-1, with D maybe TRBD1 (5 bases). The CDR3 runs 12 residues. Germline-derived CDR1 and CDR2 are DFQATT and SNEGSKA (reference sequence). V was pared by 2 bases and J by 3 bases, with 7 bases between.

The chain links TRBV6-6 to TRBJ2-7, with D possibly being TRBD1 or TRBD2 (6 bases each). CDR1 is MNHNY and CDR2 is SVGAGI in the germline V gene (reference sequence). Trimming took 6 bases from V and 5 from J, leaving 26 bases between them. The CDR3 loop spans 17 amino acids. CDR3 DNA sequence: TGTGCCAGCAGCCGGACCGACGGGGGCGGCCCCTTGGACGAGCAGTACTTC. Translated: CASSRTDGGGPLDEQYF.

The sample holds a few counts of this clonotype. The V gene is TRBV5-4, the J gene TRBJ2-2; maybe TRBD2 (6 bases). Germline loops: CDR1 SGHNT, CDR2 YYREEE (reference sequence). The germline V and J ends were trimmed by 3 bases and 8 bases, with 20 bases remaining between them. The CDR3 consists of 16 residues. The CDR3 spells CASSSPLSGSPGELFF. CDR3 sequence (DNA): TGTGCCAGCAGCTCCCCACTCTCCGGGAGCCCGGGGGAGCTGTTTTTT.

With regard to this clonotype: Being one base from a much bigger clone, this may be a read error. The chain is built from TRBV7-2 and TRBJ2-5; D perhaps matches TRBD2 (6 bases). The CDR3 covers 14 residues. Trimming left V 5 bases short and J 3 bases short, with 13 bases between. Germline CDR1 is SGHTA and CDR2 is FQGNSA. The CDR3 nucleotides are TGTGCCAGCAGCCGTGGGAGGATTGAAGAGACCCAGTACTTC. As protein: CASSRGRIEETQYF.

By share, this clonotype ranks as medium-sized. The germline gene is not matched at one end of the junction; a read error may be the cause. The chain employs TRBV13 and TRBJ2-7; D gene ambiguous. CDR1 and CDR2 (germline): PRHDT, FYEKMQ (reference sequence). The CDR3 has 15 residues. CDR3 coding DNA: TGTGCCAGCAGCCCCCCCCTGATAGGGTCCTTCGAGCAGTACTTC. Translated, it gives CASSPPLIGSFEQYF.

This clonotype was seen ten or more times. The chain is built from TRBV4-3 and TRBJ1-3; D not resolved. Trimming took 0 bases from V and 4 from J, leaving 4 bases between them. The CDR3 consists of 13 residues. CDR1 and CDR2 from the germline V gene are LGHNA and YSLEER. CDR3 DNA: TGCGCCAGCAGCCAAGATCTAGGAAACACCATATATTTT. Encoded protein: CASSQDLGNTIYF.

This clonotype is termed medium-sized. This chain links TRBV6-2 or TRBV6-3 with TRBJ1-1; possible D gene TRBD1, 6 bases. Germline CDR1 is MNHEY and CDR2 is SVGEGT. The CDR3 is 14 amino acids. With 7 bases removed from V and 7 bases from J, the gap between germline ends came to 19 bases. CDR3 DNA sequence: TGTGCCAGCACTCTTTCCCAGGGGCAGAATGAAGCTTTCTTT. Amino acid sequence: CASTLSQGQNEAFF.